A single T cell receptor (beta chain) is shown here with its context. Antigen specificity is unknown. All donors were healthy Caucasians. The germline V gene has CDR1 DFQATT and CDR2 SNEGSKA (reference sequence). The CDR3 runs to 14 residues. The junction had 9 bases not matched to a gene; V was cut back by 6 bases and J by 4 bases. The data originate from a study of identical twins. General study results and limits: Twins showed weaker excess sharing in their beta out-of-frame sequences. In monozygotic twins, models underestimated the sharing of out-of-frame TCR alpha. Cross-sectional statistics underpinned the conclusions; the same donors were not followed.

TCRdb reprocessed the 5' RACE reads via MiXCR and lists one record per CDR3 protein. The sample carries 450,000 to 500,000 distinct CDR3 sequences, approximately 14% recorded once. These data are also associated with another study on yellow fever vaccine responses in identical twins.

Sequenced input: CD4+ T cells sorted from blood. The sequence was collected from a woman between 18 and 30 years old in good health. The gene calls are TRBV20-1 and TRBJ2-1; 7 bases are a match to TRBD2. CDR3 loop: CSATRGRAYNEQFF. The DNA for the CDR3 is TGCAGTGCCACGCGGGGGAGAGCTTACAATGAGCAGTTCTTC.